Reported below is one TCR beta chain. Trimming shortened V by 4 bases and J by 0 bases, and 5 bases separated the two germline ends. The CDR3 contains 13 residues. In germline, CDR1 is SGHRS, CDR2 YFSETQ. This record comes from a study of blood T cell repertoires in COVID-19. Data came from immunoSEQ multiplex PCR; TCRdb stores just in-frame clones and leaves some out. Of over 130,000 clones listed, 85% are singletons. Sequenced input: peripheral blood. This TCR came from a man in his fifties or sixties with acute or convalescent COVID-19. The V and J genes are TRBV5-1 and TRBJ1-3; no reliable D call. This CDR3 is CASSGPSGNTIYF. As DNA, the CDR3 is TGCGCCAGCAGCGGGCCCTCTGGAAACACCATATATTTT. The full variable domain, its missing parts supplied by reference TRBV5-1 and TRBJ1-3, is KAGVTQTPRYLIKTRGQQVTLSCSPISGHRSVSWYQQTPGQGLQFLFEYFSETQRNKGNFPGRFSGRQFSNSRSEMNVSTLELGDSALYLCASSGPSGNTIYFGEGSWLTVV.